One sample yielded the 5 T cell receptor beta chains listed below, sequenced in a study of graft-versus-host responses after intestinal transplantation. Profiled with immunoSEQ multiplex PCR; TCRdb holds only in-frame clones, not every one. Here the sample spans 99,000 or so clones, more than 75% being singletons. These receptors have no identified antigens. The sequencing here drew on unstimulated CD4+ T cells sorted from spleen or lymph node cells, taken before intestinal transplant. The receptors come from a human donor who received an intestinal transplant.

V gene TRBV6-1 combines with J gene TRBJ1-5; TRBD1 is a possible D gene (5 bases). V lost 5 bases to trimming and J lost 6 bases, with 14 bases between them. Germline V lookup: CDR1 MNHNS, CDR2 SASEGT. CDR3 length: 14 amino acids. The CDR3 loop is CASSPTRVGQPQHF. CDR3 DNA: TGTGCCAGCAGTCCCACCAGGGTCGGTCAGCCCCAGCATTTT.

The chain links TRBV7-9 to TRBJ2-3; 8 nucleotides align to TRBD2. The CDR3 length is 17 residues. Germline V gene lookup returns CDR1 SEHNR and CDR2 FQNEAQ (reference sequence). Germline trimming cut 7 bases from V and 0 bases from J; bases unmatched to any gene: 12. The CDR3 protein is CASISLTSALSTDTQYF. The CDR3 region has the DNA TGTGCCAGCATCAGCCTGACTAGCGCTCTTAGCACAGATACGCAGTATTTT.

DNA of the CDR3: TGTGCCAGCAGCTTAATGTCCTCTAGCACAGATACGCAGTATTTT. This translates into CASSLMSSSTDTQYF. The V gene is TRBV7-2, the J gene TRBJ2-3, with unresolved D. V was cut by 2 bases and J by 0 bases, with 9 bases left in between. In germline, CDR1 is SGHTA, CDR2 FQGNSA. CDR3 size: 15 residues.

CDR3 in DNA: TGTGCCAGCAGCTTGGGCACTGTAACCTACGAGCAGTACTTC. This encodes CASSLGTVTYEQYF. The chain employs TRBV11-1 and TRBJ2-7; no firm D call. The ends were cut back, 3 bases at V and 2 bases at J, with 11 bases in the middle. Germline loops: CDR1 SGHAT, CDR2 FQDESV (reference sequence). The CDR3 is made up of 14 amino acids.

This chain joins TRBV5-1 and TRBJ1-3; no definite D call. In germline, CDR1 is SGHRS, CDR2 YFSETQ. V dropped 0 bases and J dropped 2 bases, with 12 bases sitting between them. CDR3 length: 16 amino acids. CDR3 DNA: TGCGCCAGCAGCTTGGCCGGGCCTCAGGCTGGAAACACCATATATTTT. Amino acid sequence: CASSLAGPQAGNTIYF.